This T cell receptor (beta chain) was sequenced for a study of control samples from healthy donors and cancer patients. The CDR3 is made up of 13 amino acids. V was shortened by 4 bases and J by 4 bases, with 14 bases between the two germline ends. Germline loops: CDR1 GTSNPN, CDR2 SVGIG (reference sequence). The assay was immunoSEQ multiplex PCR, and TCRdb's table has in-frame clones only and misses some. The profile shows some 100,000 clones, approximately 90% of them singletons. The chain combines TRBV30 with TRBJ2-7; D not resolved. The sample consisted of blood. The TCR was taken from a man aged 25-45 years in good health. The CDR3: CAWTSPPSYEQYF. The CDR3 coding sequence is TGTGCCTGGACCAGCCCGCCCTCATACGAGCAGTACTTC.